Each of the 9 T cell receptor beta chains below was sequenced from the same sample in a study of blood T cell repertoires in COVID-19. Sequencing was performed with immunoSEQ multiplex PCR; in TCRdb, only in-frame clones are kept and a portion is missing. The sample carries some 210,000 clones, around 92% recorded once. Specimen: peripheral blood. These receptors were obtained from a man between 25 and 39 years old with acute or convalescent COVID-19.

This clone has a single count. V gene TRBV4-1 combines with J gene TRBJ2-3; D is unclear. The CDR3 contains 12 residues. Germline CDR1 MGHRA, CDR2 YSYEKL. V lost 1 base and J 5 bases, leaving 4 bases between the germline ends. The CDR3 DNA sequence: TGCGCCAGCAGCCAAGCCCGAGATACGCAGTATTTT. Translated, it gives CASSQARDTQYF.

This clone has only one observation. V usage is TRBV6-5 and J usage is TRBJ1-5, with D perhaps TRBD1 (5 bases). This CDR3 is 13 amino acids long. CDR1 and CDR2 from the germline V gene are MNHEY and SVGAGI. The V and J ends lost 6 bases and 7 bases respectively, with 13 bases between them. The CDR3 reads CASSTQDSQPQHF. The DNA of the CDR3 is TGTGCCAGCAGCACACAGGATTCCCAGCCCCAGCATTTT.

The chain uses TRBV29-1 and TRBJ1-1; no clear D gene. The V end was cut by 4 bases, the J end by 1 base, with 7 bases between. The CDR3 is 12 residues long. Germline V gene data show CDR1 as SQVTM and CDR2 as ANQGSEA. Here the CDR3 reads CSVGSGNTEAFF. The CDR3 region has the DNA TGCAGCGTTGGGTCCGGGAACACTGAAGCTTTCTTT.

This rearrangement joins TRBV10-3 to TRBJ2-5, with 13 nucleotides matching TRBD2. J lost 7 bases, V lost 4 bases, and 9 bases had no gene match. The germline gives CDR1 ENHRY, CDR2 SYGVKD. The CDR3 has 16 amino acids. CDR3 amino acids: CAISGTGTSGTGTQYF. The CDR3 DNA reads TGTGCCATCAGTGGTACCGGGACTAGCGGGACTGGGACCCAGTACTTC.

The chain couples TRBV29-1 to TRBJ2-3; TRBD2 matches 15 bases. CDR3 length equals 17 residues. CDR1 SQVTM and CDR2 ANQGSEA come from the germline V gene. J gave up 5 bases and V 6 bases, and 12 bases lay outside the gene matches. This chain's CDR3 is CSVDGTSGRPRGDTQYF. CDR3 nucleotides: TGCAGCGTCGATGGGACTAGCGGGAGGCCTAGGGGAGATACGCAGTATTTT.

V usage is TRBV27 and J usage is TRBJ2-2, with 8 bases that match TRBD2. The V gene end was trimmed by 5 bases and the J gene end by 1 base; junction bases not matched to a gene: 6. CDR1 and CDR2 from the germline V gene are MNHEY and SMNVEV (reference sequence). CDR3 size: 16 residues. The CDR3 DNA is TGTGCCAGCAGTCCCCCTAGCGGGCTGAACACCGGGGAGCTGTTTTTT. Translated: CASSPPSGLNTGELFF.

The gene calls are TRBV28 and TRBJ2-7, with D possibly TRBD2 on 6 matching bases. The germline V and J ends were trimmed by 5 bases and 1 base, with 21 bases remaining between them. Germline V gene lookup returns CDR1 MDHEN and CDR2 SYDVKM. The CDR3 extends over 17 amino acids. DNA for the CDR3: TGTGCCAGCAGTCAGCGGCGCGGGGAGCCGGGATCCTACGAGCAGTACTTC. Its translation is CASSQRRGEPGSYEQYF.

The chain uses TRBV15 and TRBJ1-3; 8 nucleotides align to TRBD1. CDR3 length equals 17 residues. Looked up from germline, CDR1 is LNHNV and CDR2 is YYDKDF (reference sequence). V shed 0 bases and J 0 bases; nucleotides not matched to a gene: 4. The CDR3 nucleotides are TGTGCCACCAGCAGAGATCAGGGGGCCTACTCTGGAAACACCATATATTTT. Its translation: CATSRDQGAYSGNTIYF.

The CDR3 coding sequence is TGTGCCAGCAGCTTGGGCGGGGTGGGCGAGCAGTACTTC. It codes for CASSLGGVGEQYF. The chain has TRBV5-6 and TRBJ2-7; D possibly corresponds to TRBD2 (6 bases). Germline V gives CDR1 SGHDT, CDR2 YYEEEE. The V end was cut by 0 bases, the J end by 6 bases, with 10 bases between. CDR3 length equals 13 residues.